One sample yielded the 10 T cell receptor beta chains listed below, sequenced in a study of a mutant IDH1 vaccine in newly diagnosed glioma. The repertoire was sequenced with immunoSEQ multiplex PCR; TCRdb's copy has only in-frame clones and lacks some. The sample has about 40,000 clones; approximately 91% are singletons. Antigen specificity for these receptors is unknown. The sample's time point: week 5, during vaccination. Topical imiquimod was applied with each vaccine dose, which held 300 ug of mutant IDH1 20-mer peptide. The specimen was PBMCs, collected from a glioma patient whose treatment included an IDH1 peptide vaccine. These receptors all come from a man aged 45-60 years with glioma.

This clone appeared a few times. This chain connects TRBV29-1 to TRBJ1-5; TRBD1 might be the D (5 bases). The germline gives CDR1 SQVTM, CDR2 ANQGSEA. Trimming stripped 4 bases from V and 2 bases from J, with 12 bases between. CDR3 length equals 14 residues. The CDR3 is CSVGGVGGNQPQHF. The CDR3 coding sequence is TGCAGCGTTGGAGGGGTGGGTGGCAATCAGCCCCAGCATTTT.

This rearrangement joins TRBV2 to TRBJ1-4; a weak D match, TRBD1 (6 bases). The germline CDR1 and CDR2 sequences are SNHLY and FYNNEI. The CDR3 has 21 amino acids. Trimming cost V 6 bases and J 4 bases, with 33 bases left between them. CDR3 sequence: CASSKPGGANGSPGINEKLFF. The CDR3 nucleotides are TGTGCCAGCAGCAAGCCGGGGGGGGCGAACGGATCACCAGGAATTAATGAAAAACTGTTTTTT. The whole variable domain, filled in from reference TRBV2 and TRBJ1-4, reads EPEVTQTPSHQVTQMGQEVILRCVPISNHLYFYWYRQILGQKVEFLVSFYNNEISEKSEIFDDQFSVERPDGSNFTLKIRSTKLEDSAMYFCASSKPGGANGSPGINEKLFFGSGTQLSVL.

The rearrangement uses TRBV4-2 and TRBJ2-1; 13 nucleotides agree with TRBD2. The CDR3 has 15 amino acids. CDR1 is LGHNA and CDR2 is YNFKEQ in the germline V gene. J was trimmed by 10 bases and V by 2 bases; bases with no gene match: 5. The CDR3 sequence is CASSQTSGGAWEQFF. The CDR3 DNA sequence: TGTGCCAGCAGCCAAACTAGCGGGGGGGCATGGGAGCAGTTCTTC.

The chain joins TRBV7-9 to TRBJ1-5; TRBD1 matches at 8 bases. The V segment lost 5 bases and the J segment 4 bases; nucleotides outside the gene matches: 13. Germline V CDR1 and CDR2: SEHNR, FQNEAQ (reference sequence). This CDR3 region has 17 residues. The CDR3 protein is CASSPGTGQGVNQPQHF. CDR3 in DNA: TGTGCCAGCAGCCCAGGGACAGGCCAAGGGGTAAATCAGCCCCAGCATTTT. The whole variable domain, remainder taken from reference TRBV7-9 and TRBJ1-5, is DTGVSQNPRHKITKRGQNVTFRCDPISEHNRLYWYRQTLGQGPEFLTYFQNEAQLEKSRLLSDRFSAERPKGSFSTLEIQRTEQGDSAMYLCASSPGTGQGVNQPQHFGDGTRLSIL.

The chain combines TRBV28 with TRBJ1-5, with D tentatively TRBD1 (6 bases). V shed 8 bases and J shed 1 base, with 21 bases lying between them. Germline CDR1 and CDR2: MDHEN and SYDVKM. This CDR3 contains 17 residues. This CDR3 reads CASPPTTGPLSNQPQHF. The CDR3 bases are TGTGCCAGCCCCCCCACGACAGGTCCCCTGAGCAATCAGCCCCAGCATTTT. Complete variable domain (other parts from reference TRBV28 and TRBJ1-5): DVKVTQSSRYLVKRTGEKVFLECVQDMDHENMFWYRQDPGLGLRLIYFSYDVKMKEKGDIPEGYSVSREKKERFSLILESASTNQTSMYLCASPPTTGPLSNQPQHFGDGTRLSIL.

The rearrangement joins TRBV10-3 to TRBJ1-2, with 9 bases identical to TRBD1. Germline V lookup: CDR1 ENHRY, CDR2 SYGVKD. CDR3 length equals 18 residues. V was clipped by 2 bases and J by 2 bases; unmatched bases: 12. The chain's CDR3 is CAISERFLGDRVNYGYTF. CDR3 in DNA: TGTGCCATCAGTGAGCGGTTTTTAGGGGACAGGGTGAACTATGGCTACACCTTC.

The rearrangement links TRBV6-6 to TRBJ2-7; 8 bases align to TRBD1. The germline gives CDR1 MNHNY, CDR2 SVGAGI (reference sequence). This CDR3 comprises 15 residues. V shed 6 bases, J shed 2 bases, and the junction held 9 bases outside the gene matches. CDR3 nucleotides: TGTGCCAGCAGGGCCTTAGGACAGGGCCCCTACGAGCAGTACTTC. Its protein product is CASRALGQGPYEQYF.

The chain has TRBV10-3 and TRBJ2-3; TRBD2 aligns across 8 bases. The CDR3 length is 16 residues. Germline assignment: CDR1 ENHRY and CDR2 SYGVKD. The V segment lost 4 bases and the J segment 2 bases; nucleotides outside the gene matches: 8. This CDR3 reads CAISALSRGDTDTQYF. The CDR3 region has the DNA TGTGCCATCAGTGCCCTCTCGCGGGGGGACACAGATACGCAGTATTTT.

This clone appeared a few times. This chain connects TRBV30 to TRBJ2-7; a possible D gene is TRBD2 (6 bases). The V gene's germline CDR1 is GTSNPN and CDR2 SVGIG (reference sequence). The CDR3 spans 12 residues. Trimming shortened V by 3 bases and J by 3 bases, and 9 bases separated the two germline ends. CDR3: CAWSPGVYEQYF. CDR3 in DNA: TGTGCCTGGAGCCCGGGGGTCTACGAGCAGTACTTC.

The CDR3 bases are TGTGCCAGTAGTACGACACTCACTGGAAACACCATATATTTT. Its protein product is CASSTTLTGNTIYF. The genes are TRBV19 and TRBJ1-3; the D is unclear. V was pared by 4 bases and J by 2 bases, with 9 bases between. This CDR3 is 14 amino acids long. Germline assignment: CDR1 LNHDA and CDR2 SQIVND (reference sequence).